This T cell receptor (beta chain) came from a study of T-cell memory formation after mild COVID-19. Study summary: Clusters of TCRs were largely donor specific.

In its sample, this clonotype was seen a few times. Its target is unknown. Study findings and constraints: A subset of responding clones appeared in pre-infection memory, suggesting cross-reactive memory joined. Later expanders leaned CD4+, whereas clones that contracted between day 15 and 85 were balanced CD4/CD8.

The ends were cut back, 0 bases at V and 5 bases at J, with 17 bases in the middle. This CDR3 is built from 17 residues. Germline V gene lookup returns CDR1 SGHKS and CDR2 YYEKEE (reference sequence). TCRdb ran MiXCR on the 5' RACE reads and lists one entry per CDR3 protein. The sample shows 50,000 to 60,000 distinct CDR3 sequences, 25% to 30% of them seen only once. This chain connects TRBV5-5 to TRBJ2-2; D tentatively fits TRBD1 or TRBD2 (6 bases each). The specimen sequenced was PBMCs or a T cell subset sorted from them (not recorded which). The clonotype comes from a man between 18 and 29 years old who had mild COVID-19 (a few samples of this study predate the infection). Cell type and time point are not known. For the CDR3, the DNA is TGTGCCAGCAGCTTGGCCCCCGGTCAGGGGAGGACCGGGGAGCTGTTTTTT. Translating gives CASSLAPGQGRTGELFF.